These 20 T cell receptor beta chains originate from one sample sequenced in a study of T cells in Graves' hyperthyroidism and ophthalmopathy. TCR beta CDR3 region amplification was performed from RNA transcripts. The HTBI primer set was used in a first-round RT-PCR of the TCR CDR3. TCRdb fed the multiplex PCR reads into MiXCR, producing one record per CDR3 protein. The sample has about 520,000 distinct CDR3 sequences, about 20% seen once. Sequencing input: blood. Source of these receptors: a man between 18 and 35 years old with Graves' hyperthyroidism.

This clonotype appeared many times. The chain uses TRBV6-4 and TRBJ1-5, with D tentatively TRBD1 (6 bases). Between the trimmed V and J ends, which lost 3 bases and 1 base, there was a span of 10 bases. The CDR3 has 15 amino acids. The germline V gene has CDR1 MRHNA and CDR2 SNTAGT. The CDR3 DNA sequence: TGTGCCAGCAGTGAGGGGGCGGGAAGCAATCAGCCCCAGCATTTT. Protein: CASSEGAGSNQPQHF.

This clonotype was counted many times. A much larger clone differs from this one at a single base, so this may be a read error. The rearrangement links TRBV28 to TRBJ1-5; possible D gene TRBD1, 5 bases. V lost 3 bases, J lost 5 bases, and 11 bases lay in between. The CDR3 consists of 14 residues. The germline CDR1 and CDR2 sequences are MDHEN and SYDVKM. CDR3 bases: TGTGCCAGCAGTTTGTTCGGCAGGGATCAGCCCCAGCATTTT. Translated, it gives CASSLFGRDQPQHF.

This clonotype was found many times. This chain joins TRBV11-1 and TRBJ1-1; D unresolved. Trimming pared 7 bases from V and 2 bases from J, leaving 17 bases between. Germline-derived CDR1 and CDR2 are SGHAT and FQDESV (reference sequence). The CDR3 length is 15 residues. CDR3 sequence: CASNLAVAGNTEAFF. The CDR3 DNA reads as TGTGCCAGCAACCTCGCAGTCGCGGGAAACACTGAAGCTTTCTTT.

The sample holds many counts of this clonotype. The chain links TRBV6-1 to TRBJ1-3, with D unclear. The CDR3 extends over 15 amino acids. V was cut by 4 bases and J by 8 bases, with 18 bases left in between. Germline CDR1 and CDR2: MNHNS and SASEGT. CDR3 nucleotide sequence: TGTGCCAGCAGTGCCATGGTCTCCTTGTGGGACACCATATATTTT. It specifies CASSAMVSLWDTIYF.

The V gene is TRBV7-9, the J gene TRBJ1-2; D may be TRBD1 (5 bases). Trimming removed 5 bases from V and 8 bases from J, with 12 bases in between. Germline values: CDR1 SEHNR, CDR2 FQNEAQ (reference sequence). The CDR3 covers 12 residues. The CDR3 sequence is CASSPPRGGYTF. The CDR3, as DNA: TGTGCCAGCAGCCCCCCCCGGGGCGGCTACACCTTC.

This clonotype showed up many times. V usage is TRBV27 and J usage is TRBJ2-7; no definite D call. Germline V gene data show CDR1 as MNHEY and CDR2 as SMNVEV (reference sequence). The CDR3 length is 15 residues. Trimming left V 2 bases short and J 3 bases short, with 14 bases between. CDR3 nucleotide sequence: TGTGCCAGCAGTTTAGTAGGTCTGCGGAACTACGAGCAGTACTTC. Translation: CASSLVGLRNYEQYF.

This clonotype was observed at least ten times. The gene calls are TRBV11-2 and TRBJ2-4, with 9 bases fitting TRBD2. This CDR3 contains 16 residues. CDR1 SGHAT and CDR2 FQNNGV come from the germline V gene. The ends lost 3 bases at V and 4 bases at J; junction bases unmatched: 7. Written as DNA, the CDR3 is TGTGCCAGCAGCTTCCCCGGCGGGGGGGCTAAAAACATTCAGTACTTC. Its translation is CASSFPGGGAKNIQYF.

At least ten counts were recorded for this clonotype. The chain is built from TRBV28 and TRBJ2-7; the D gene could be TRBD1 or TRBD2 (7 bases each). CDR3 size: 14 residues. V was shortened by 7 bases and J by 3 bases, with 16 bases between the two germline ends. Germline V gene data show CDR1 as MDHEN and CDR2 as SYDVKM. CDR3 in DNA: TGTGCCAGCACCATTCAGGGGGGGGGCTACGAGCAGTACTTC. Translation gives CASTIQGGGYEQYF.

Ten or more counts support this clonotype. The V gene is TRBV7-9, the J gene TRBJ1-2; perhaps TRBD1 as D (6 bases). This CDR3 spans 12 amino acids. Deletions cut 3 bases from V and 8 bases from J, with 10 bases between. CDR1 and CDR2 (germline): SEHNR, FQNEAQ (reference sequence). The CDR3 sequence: CASSLQGRGYTF. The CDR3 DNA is TGTGCCAGCAGCTTGCAGGGGAGAGGCTACACCTTC.

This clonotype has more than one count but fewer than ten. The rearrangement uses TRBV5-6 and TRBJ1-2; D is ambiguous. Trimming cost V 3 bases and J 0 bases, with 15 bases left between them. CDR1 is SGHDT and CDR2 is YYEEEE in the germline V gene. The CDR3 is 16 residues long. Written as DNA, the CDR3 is TGTGCCAGCAGCTCTGTAGAGGGTCCTACTAACTATGGCTACACCTTC. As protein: CASSSVEGPTNYGYTF.

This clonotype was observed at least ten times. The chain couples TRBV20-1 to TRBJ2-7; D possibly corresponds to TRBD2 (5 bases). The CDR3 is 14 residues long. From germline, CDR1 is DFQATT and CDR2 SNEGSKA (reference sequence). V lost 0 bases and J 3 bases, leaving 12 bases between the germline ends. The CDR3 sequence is CSAREGGTGYEQYF. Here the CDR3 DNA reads TGCAGTGCTAGAGAAGGAGGAACCGGCTACGAGCAGTACTTC.

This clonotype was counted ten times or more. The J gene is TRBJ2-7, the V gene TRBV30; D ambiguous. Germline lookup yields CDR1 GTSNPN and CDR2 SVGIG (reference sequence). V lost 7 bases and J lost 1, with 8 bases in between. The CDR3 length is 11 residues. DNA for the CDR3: TGTGCCTCAAGGGCGTCCTACGAGCAGTACTTC. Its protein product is CASRASYEQYF.

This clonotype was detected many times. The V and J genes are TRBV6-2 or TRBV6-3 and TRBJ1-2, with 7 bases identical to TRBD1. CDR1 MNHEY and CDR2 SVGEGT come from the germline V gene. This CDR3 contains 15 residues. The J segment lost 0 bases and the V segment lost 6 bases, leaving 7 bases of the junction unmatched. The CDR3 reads CASSYRQGTNYGYTF. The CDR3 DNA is TGTGCCAGCAGCTACCGACAGGGTACTAACTATGGCTACACCTTC.

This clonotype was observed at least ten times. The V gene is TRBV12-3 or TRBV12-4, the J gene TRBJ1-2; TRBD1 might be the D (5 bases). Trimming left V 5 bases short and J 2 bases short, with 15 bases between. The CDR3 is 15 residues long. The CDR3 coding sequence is TGTGCCAGCAGTAACGGAGGGGTTCCCAACTATGGCTACACCTTC. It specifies CASSNGGVPNYGYTF.

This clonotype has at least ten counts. In nucleotides, the CDR3 is TGTGCCAGCAGTTTCCGCAGGGCCCAAACCAACTATGGCTACACCTTC. Its translation is CASSFRRAQTNYGYTF. The rearrangement joins TRBV6-8 to TRBJ1-2; weak D call: TRBD1 (5 bases). Germline V CDR1 and CDR2: MNHGY, SAAAGT. V was trimmed by 4 bases and J by 2 bases, leaving 17 bases between them. The CDR3 is 16 residues long.

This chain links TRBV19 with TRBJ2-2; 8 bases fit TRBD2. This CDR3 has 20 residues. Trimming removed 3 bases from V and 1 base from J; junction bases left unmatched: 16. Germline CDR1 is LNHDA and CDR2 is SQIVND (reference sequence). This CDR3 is CASSMGAGVWSALNTGELFF. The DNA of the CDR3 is TGTGCCAGTAGTATGGGAGCGGGAGTCTGGTCCGCTCTGAACACCGGGGAGCTGTTTTTT.

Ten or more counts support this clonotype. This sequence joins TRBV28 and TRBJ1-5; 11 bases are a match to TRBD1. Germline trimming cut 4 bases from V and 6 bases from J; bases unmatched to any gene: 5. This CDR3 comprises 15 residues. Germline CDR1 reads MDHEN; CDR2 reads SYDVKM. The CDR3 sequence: CASSSGQGAGQPQHF. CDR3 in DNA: TGTGCCAGCAGTTCCGGACAGGGGGCGGGTCAGCCCCAGCATTTT.

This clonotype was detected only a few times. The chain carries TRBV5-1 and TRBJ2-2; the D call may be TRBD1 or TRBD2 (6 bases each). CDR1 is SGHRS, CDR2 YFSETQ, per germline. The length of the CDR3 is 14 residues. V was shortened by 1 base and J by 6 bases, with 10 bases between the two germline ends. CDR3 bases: TGCGCCAGCAGCTTGCCGGGGGCCCCCGGGGAGCTGTTTTTT. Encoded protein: CASSLPGAPGELFF.

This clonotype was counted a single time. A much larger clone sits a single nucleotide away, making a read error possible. The CDR3 DNA reads TGTGCCAGCAGCTTTATCTATGGCTACACCTTC. This codes for CASSFIYGYTF. The J gene is TRBJ1-2, the V gene TRBV6-1; D not certain. Germline CDR1 and CDR2: MNHNS and SASEGT. Trimming removed 6 bases from V and 4 bases from J, with 6 bases in between. The CDR3 is 11 residues long.

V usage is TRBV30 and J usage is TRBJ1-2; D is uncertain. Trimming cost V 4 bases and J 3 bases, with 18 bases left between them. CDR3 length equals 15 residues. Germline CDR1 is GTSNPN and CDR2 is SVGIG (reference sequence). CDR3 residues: CAWISPLGFDYGYTF. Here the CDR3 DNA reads TGTGCCTGGATCTCCCCGCTGGGGTTTGACTATGGCTACACCTTC.